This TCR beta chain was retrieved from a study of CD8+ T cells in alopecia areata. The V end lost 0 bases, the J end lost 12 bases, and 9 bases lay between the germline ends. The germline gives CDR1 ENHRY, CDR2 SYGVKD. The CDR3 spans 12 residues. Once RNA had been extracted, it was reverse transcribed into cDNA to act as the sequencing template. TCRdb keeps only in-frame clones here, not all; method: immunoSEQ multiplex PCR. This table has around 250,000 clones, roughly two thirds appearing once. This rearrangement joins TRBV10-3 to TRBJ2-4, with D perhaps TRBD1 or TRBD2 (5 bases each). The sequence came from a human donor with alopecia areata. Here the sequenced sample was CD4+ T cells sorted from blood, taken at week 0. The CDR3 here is CAISESGDRQYF. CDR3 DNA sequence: TGTGCCATCAGTGAGTCGGGGGACCGTCAGTACTTC.